Listed below are T cell receptor beta chains from one sample, sequenced in a study of blood T cell repertoires in COVID-19. Sequenced by immunoSEQ multiplex PCR; TCRdb stores in-frame clones only, minus some. The data hold over 200,000 clones, with 88% observed a single time. Sequencing was done on a sample of PBMCs or T cells enriched from blood (not recorded which). These receptors all come from a woman between 25 and 40 years old who had been exposed to COVID-19. The CDR3 runs from the conserved cysteine through the conserved F or W. The order of the fields is CDR3 protein, clone size, V gene. Rows give clone size only sometimes, using once, few, many, or a class for an expanded clone.

CASSMKRVQTGELFF	NA	TRBV19
CATSVVRGSHQPQHF	NA	TRBV24-1
CASSFREGLSRFF	NA	TRBV28
CASSPRGSGEGYGYTF	NA	TRBV9
CASSSGGINSPLHF	once	TRBV27
CASSSAGNTIYF	NA	TRBV28
CASSDLLTGSGELFF	NA	TRBV25-1
CAWSVSYEQYF	once	TRBV30
CASSQDSPAGGHEQYF	NA	TRBV3-1/TRBV3-2
CASSVSGLAGEQFF	NA	TRBV9
CAWSVPGRLGETQYF	NA	TRBV30
CASSLTGFALTGELFF	many	TRBV6-2/TRBV6-3
CASSQGTGAGNQPQHF	NA	TRBV3-1/TRBV3-2
CAIRPGTDNGYTF	NA	TRBV10-3
CASSLTGSRIEAFF	NA	TRBV2
CASSVDGRGETQYF	once	TRBV9
CASSEARAANTEAFF	NA	TRBV6-1
CASSEYRGANEKLFF	NA	TRBV7-9
CASGLVQGWTGELFF	NA	TRBV12-5
CATIQVLNTEAFF	NA	TRBV24-1
CASSAPGQGVREQYF	NA	TRBV18
CASSTSGRGAETQYF	NA	TRBV7-2
CASTQDRGISEQFF	NA	TRBV6-5
CASSEREISPLHF	NA	TRBV27
CASSLGQVYSF	once	TRBV5-6
CAISDRGASTDTQYF	NA	TRBV10-3